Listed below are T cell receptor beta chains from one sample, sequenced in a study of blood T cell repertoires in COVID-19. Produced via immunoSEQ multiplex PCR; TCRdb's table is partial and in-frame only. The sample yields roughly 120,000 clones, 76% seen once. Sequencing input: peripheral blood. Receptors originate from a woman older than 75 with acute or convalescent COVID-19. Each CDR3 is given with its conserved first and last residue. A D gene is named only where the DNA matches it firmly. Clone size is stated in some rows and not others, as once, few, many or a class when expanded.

CDR3aa: CASSFSRGEQFF
CDR3nt: TGTGCCAGCAGCTTCTCGCGGGGGGAGCAGTTCTTC
j_gene: TRBJ2-1
abundance: NA
v_gene: TRBV11-3
d_gene: TRBD2

CDR3aa: CATRASGSGYEQFF
CDR3nt: TGTGCCACCAGGGCTAGCGGGAGTGGTTATGAGCAGTTCTTC
j_gene: TRBJ2-1
abundance: NA
v_gene: TRBV15
d_gene: TRBD2

CDR3aa: CSVRSGLAGIEQYF
CDR3nt: TGCAGCGTCCGGAGTGGGTTAGCGGGTATCGAGCAGTACTTC
j_gene: TRBJ2-7
abundance: once
v_gene: TRBV29-1
d_gene: TRBD2

CDR3aa: CASSLEPGGLLGDQYF
CDR3nt: TGTGCCAGCAGCTTAGAACCCGGGGGGCTACTGGGGGACCAGTACTTC
j_gene: TRBJ2-5
abundance: once
v_gene: TRBV11-2
d_gene: NA

CDR3aa: CASSLATGLARQETQYF
CDR3nt: TGCGCCAGCAGCTTGGCTACGGGACTAGCGAGACAAGAGACCCAGTACTTC
j_gene: TRBJ2-5
abundance: NA
v_gene: TRBV5-1
d_gene: TRBD2

CDR3aa: CATSEDRYNGYTF
CDR3nt: TGTGCCACCAGTGAGGACAGGTACAATGGCTACACCTTC
j_gene: TRBJ1-2
abundance: NA
v_gene: TRBV24-1
d_gene: TRBD1

CDR3aa: CASSPREDQPQHF
CDR3nt: TGTGCCAGCAGTCCCAGGGAGGATCAGCCCCAGCATTTT
j_gene: TRBJ1-5
abundance: NA
v_gene: TRBV6-5
d_gene: NA

CDR3aa: CASSWTGTGAYEQYF
CDR3nt: TGCGCCAGCAGCTGGACCGGGACAGGGGCCTACGAGCAGTACTTC
j_gene: TRBJ2-7
abundance: NA
v_gene: TRBV5-1
d_gene: TRBD1

CDR3aa: CASSAGGGIGQETQYF
CDR3nt: TGTGCCAGCAGCGCCGGTGGAGGGATAGGGCAAGAGACCCAGTACTTC
j_gene: TRBJ2-5
abundance: NA
v_gene: TRBV9
d_gene: NA

CDR3aa: CASIGQPYNEQFF
CDR3nt: TGTGCCAGCATTGGGCAGCCCTACAATGAGCAGTTCTTC
j_gene: TRBJ2-1
abundance: NA
v_gene: TRBV6-5
d_gene: NA

CDR3aa: CAWSVAARGYGYTF
CDR3nt: TGTGCCTGGAGTGTAGCGGCCAGGGGCTATGGCTACACCTTC
j_gene: TRBJ1-2
abundance: NA
v_gene: TRBV30
d_gene: NA

CDR3aa: CASESGTGLEETQYF
CDR3nt: TGTGCCTCGGAGTCCGGGACAGGTCTTGAAGAGACCCAGTACTTC
j_gene: TRBJ2-5
abundance: NA
v_gene: TRBV10-3
d_gene: TRBD1

CDR3aa: CASSLSQNNEQFF
CDR3nt: TGTGCCAGCAGTTTGTCACAGAACAATGAGCAGTTCTTC
j_gene: TRBJ2-1
abundance: NA
v_gene: TRBV12-3/TRBV12-4
d_gene: NA

CDR3aa: CAISQSSTGPYGYTF
CDR3nt: TGTGCCATCAGCCAGTCGTCGACAGGCCCCTATGGCTACACCTTC
j_gene: TRBJ1-2
abundance: NA
v_gene: TRBV10-3
d_gene: NA

CDR3aa: CSASLGLGQETQYF
CDR3nt: TGCAGTGCTAGTTTGGGGCTTGGACAAGAGACCCAGTACTTC
j_gene: TRBJ2-5
abundance: NA
v_gene: TRBV20-1
d_gene: NA

CDR3aa: CASSVAGEQFF
CDR3nt: TGTGCCAGCAGCGTAGCCGGTGAGCAGTTCTTC
j_gene: TRBJ2-1
abundance: NA
v_gene: TRBV9
d_gene: NA